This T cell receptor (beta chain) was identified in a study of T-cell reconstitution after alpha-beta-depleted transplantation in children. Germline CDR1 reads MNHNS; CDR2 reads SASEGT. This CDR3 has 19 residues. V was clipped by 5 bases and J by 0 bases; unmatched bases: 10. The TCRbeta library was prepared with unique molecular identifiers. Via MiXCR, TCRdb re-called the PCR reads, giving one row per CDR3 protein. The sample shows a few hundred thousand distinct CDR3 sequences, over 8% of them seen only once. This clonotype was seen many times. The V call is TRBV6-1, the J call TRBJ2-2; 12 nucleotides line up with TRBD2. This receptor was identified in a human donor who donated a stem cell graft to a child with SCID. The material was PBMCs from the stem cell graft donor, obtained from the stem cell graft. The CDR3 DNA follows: TGTGCCAGCAGTCGTTCCGGACTAGCGGGGCCCTCGAACACCGGGGAGCTGTTTTTT. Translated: CASSRSGLAGPSNTGELFF.